This is a list of T cell receptor beta chains from one sample in a study of T cell responses to AZD1222 COVID-19 vaccine. The method was immunoSEQ multiplex PCR; TCRdb's version includes in-frame clones alone and lacks a portion of them. The sample lists tens of thousands of clones, 88% occurring once. This material consisted of peripheral blood, taken on day 0 of AZD1222 vaccination. These receptors came from an adult in good health. CDR3s include the opening cysteine and the closing phenylalanine or tryptophan. The D gene is left open where the match is weak. Clone size is shown for a subset of rows, as once, few, many or a class of expanded clone.

>TRBV5-1|TRBD2|TRBJ2-3|-
CASSLVLAVTDTQYF
TGCGCCAGCAGCTTGGTTCTAGCGGTGACAGATACGCAGTATTTT
>TRBV5-4|TRBD1|TRBJ2-2|few
CASSRDRGAGELFF
TGTGCCAGCAGCCGAGACAGGGGAGCCGGGGAGCTGTTTTTT
>TRBV5-1|-|TRBJ1-3|-
CASSLYTHGRDSGNTIYF
TGCGCCAGCAGCTTGTACACCCACGGAAGGGACTCTGGAAACACCATATATTTT
>TRBV27|TRBD2|TRBJ2-2|-
CASSDSLAGADGELFF
TGTGCCAGCAGTGACAGCCTAGCGGGGGCGGACGGGGAGCTGTTTTTT
>TRBV30|-|TRBJ1-5|once
CAFSYSNQPQHF
TGTGCCTTCAGTTATAGCAATCAGCCCCAGCATTTT
>TRBV7-2|-|TRBJ2-1|-
CASSSGLAYNEQFF
TGTGCCAGCAGCTCCGGACTGGCGTACAATGAGCAGTTCTTC
>TRBV5-1|-|TRBJ2-3|-
CASSLAPVDTQYF
TGCGCCAGCAGCTTGGCGCCAGTCGATACGCAGTATTTT
>TRBV3-1/TRBV3-2|TRBD2|TRBJ2-5|-
CASSPQLAGPRETQYF
TGTGCCAGCAGCCCCCAACTAGCGGGGCCCCGAGAGACCCAGTACTTC
>TRBV9|TRBD1|TRBJ1-1|-
CASSVVDRGPMNTEAFF
TGTGCCAGCAGCGTAGTCGACAGGGGGCCCATGAACACTGAAGCTTTCTTT
>TRBV3-1/TRBV3-2|-|TRBJ1-5|-
CASSQGQVGQPQHF
TGTGCCAGCAGCCAAGGACAGGTGGGTCAGCCCCAGCATTTT
>TRBV4-1|-|TRBJ2-7|-
CASSQVGTYEQYF
TGCGCCAGCAGCCAAGTTGGAACCTACGAGCAGTACTTC
>TRBV6-2/TRBV6-3|-|TRBJ1-2|-
CASSYTGTSGYTF
TGTGCCAGCAGTTACACCGGGACCAGTGGCTACACCTTC
>TRBV11-2|-|TRBJ2-1|-
CASSFNPSYNEQFF
TGTGCCAGCAGCTTCAATCCCTCCTACAATGAGCAGTTCTTC
>TRBV29-1|-|TRBJ1-1|-
CSVAQHRDTEAFF
TGCAGCGTTGCACAACACAGGGACACTGAAGCTTTCTTT
>TRBV19|-|TRBJ1-1|once
CASSITQGNTEAFF
TGTGCCAGTAGTATAACCCAGGGTAACACTGAAGCTTTCTTT
>TRBV24-1|-|TRBJ1-2|-
CATSDPYRDGYTF
TGTGCCACCAGTGATCCATACCGGGATGGCTACACCTTC
>TRBV13|-|TRBJ1-1|once
CASSAGLGATEAFF
TGTGCCAGCAGCGCCGGTCTGGGGGCAACTGAAGCTTTCTTT
>TRBV2|TRBD2|TRBJ2-7|-
CASRGTRNRAYEQYF
TGTGCCAGCAGGGGGACTAGGAATCGAGCCTACGAGCAGTACTTC
>TRBV12-3/TRBV12-4|-|TRBJ1-6|-
CASSRRSGSPLHF
TGTGCCAGCAGCCGGAGAAGCGGATCACCCCTCCACTTT
>TRBV7-2|-|TRBJ1-4|-
CASSFEGADEKLFF
TGTGCCAGCAGCTTCGAGGGCGCAGATGAAAAACTGTTTTTT
>TRBV4-2|-|TRBJ2-5|-
CASSQGSGTAKETQYF
TGTGCCAGCAGCCAAGGGTCCGGGACGGCCAAAGAGACCCAGTACTTC
>TRBV27|TRBD1|TRBJ1-3|-
CASKHRGSGNTIYF
TGTGCCAGCAAGCACAGGGGCTCTGGAAACACCATATATTTT
>TRBV28|-|TRBJ2-1|-
CASSPTTVFRDGEQFF
TGTGCCAGCAGTCCCACAACAGTTTTCCGGGACGGCGAGCAGTTCTTC
>TRBV5-8|TRBD2|TRBJ2-5|-
CASSKGLAGARETQYF
TGTGCCAGCAGCAAGGGACTAGCGGGAGCCCGAGAGACCCAGTACTTC
>TRBV7-8|-|TRBJ1-1|-
CASSLRPGRMNTEAFF
TGTGCCAGCAGCTTAAGACCCGGCAGAATGAACACTGAAGCTTTCTTT
>TRBV19|-|TRBJ1-5|-
CASSPPGGQPQHF
TGTGCCAGTAGTCCGCCGGGGGGTCAGCCCCAGCATTTT
>TRBV24-1|-|TRBJ2-7|-
CATSAPGLGEEQYF
TGTGCCACCAGTGCCCCCGGCCTCGGAGAGGAGCAGTACTTC
>TRBV28|-|TRBJ1-2|-
CASSQGRTYGYTF
TGTGCCAGCAGTCAGGGGAGGACCTATGGCTACACCTTC
>TRBV2|TRBD1|TRBJ2-5|-
CASSEDAGTGRETQYF
TGTGCCAGCAGTGAAGACGCCGGGACAGGGAGAGAGACCCAGTACTTC
>TRBV18|-|TRBJ2-2|many
CASSPESWTGELFF
TGTGCCAGCTCACCAGAGAGTTGGACCGGGGAGCTGTTTTTT
>TRBV11-2|-|TRBJ2-1|-
CASSLDANNEQFF
TGTGCCAGCAGTTTGGACGCTAACAATGAGCAGTTCTTC
>TRBV11-2|-|TRBJ2-1|-
CASSLTGLRDNEQFF
TGTGCCAGCAGCTTAACAGGGTTAAGGGACAATGAGCAGTTCTTC
>TRBV6-5|-|TRBJ2-7|-
CASSLGAEQYF
TGTGCCAGCAGTTTAGGGGCCGAGCAGTACTTC
>TRBV7-9|-|TRBJ2-1|-
CASSPTPDRIRNEQFF
TGTGCCAGCAGCCCGACTCCTGACAGGATTCGCAATGAGCAGTTCTTC
>TRBV5-5|-|TRBJ2-1|once
CASSLAGNLQFF
TGTGCCAGCAGCTTGGCAGGAAATTTGCAGTTCTTC
>TRBV7-9|TRBD1|TRBJ2-7|-
CASSLGQGDGDEQYF
TGTGCCAGCAGCTTAGGACAGGGGGACGGGGACGAGCAGTACTTC
>TRBV27|-|TRBJ2-7|-
CASMSRDGGYEQYF
TGTGCCAGCATGTCGAGGGACGGAGGCTACGAGCAGTACTTC
>TRBV18|TRBD1|TRBJ2-7|-
CASSLGTGVLWSYEQYF
TGTGCCAGCTCACTTGGGACAGGGGTTTTGTGGTCCTACGAGCAGTACTTC
>TRBV7-2|-|TRBJ1-1|-
CASSLQGGTEAFF
TGTGCCAGCAGCTTACAGGGAGGAACTGAAGCTTTCTTT
>TRBV4-3|TRBD2|TRBJ2-3|-
CASSQEPAPGRGNTDTQYF
TGCGCCAGCAGCCAAGAGCCTGCGCCGGGGCGGGGGAACACAGATACGCAGTATTTT